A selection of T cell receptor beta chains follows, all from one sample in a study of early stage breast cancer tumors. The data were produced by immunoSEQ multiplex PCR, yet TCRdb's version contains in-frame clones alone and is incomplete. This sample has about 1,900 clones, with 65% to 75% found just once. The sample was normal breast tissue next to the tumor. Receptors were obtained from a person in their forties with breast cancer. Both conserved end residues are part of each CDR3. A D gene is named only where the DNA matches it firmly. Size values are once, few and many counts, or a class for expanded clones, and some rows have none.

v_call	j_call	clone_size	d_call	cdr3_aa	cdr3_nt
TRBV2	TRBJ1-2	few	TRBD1	CASSGGQGAANYGYTF	TGTGCCAGCAGTGGGGGACAGGGGGCGGCAAACTATGGCTACACCTTC
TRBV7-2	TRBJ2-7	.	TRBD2	CASSLEGTSGSYEQYF	TGTGCCAGCAGCTTAGAAGGGACTAGCGGGAGCTACGAGCAGTACTTC
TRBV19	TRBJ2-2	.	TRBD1	CASSIQGANTGELFF	TGTGCCAGTAGTATACAGGGGGCGAACACCGGGGAGCTGTTTTTT
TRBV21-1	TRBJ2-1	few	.	CASGTTGIIAYNEQFF	TGTGCCAGCGGCACAACAGGGATAATTGCCTACAATGAGCAGTTCTTC
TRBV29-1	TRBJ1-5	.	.	CSVDGGSGQPQHF	TGCAGCGTTGATGGGGGGAGCGGGCAGCCCCAGCATTTT
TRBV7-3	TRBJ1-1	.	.	CASSLLPNTEAFF	TGTGCCAGCAGCCTCCTTCCGAACACTGAAGCTTTCTTT
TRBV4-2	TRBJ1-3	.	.	CASSQAPSFTRREKTGNTIYF	TGTGCCAGCAGCCAAGCCCCTTCCTTCACTCGGAGGGAAAAGACTGGAAACACCATATATTTT
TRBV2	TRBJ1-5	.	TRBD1	CASSGPERGQGNQPQHF	TGTGCCAGCTCGGGCCCCGAAAGGGGACAGGGGAATCAGCCCCAGCATTTT
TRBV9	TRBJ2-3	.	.	CASSRNWGSTDTQYF	TGTGCCAGCAGCCGAAACTGGGGGAGCACAGATACGCAGTATTTT
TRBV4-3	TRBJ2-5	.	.	CASSQDEGLGETQYF	TGCGCCAGCAGCCAAGATGAAGGCCTCGGGGAGACCCAGTACTTC
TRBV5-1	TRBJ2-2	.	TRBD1	CASSLVGQGRTGELFF	TGCGCCAGCAGCTTGGTGGGACAGGGACGAACCGGGGAGCTGTTTTTT
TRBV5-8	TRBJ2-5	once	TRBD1	CASSLQGQETQYF	TGTGCCAGCAGCTTACAGGGGCAAGAGACCCAGTACTTC
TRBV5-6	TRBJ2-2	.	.	CASNILNSMNTGELFF	TGTGCCAGCAACATACTAAACTCTATGAACACCGGGGAGCTGTTTTTT
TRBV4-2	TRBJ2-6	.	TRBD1	CASSTSLGQGLNVLTF	TGTGCCAGCAGCACCAGCTTGGGACAGGGACTCAACGTCCTGACTTTC
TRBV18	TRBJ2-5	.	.	CASCLGTQETQYF	TGTGCCAGCTGCCTCGGGACGCAAGAGACCCAGTACTTC
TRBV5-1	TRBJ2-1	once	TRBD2	CASSFSTSGDYNEQFF	TGCGCCAGCAGCTTTTCGACTAGCGGAGACTACAATGAGCAGTTCTTC
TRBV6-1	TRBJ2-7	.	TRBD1	CASSEPWTGESYEQYF	TGTGCCAGCAGTGAACCTTGGACAGGGGAAAGCTACGAGCAGTACTTC
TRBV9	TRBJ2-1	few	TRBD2	CASSVSDGRDYNEQFF	TGTGCCAGCAGCGTAAGCGACGGGAGGGACTACAATGAGCAGTTCTTC
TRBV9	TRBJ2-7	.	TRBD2	CASSVTSSGGGDEQYF	TGTGCCAGCAGCGTTACCTCGAGCGGGGGCGGTGACGAGCAGTACTTC
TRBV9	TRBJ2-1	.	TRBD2	CASSVGLAGVEAEQFF	TGTGCCAGCAGCGTAGGACTAGCGGGAGTAGAGGCCGAGCAGTTCTTC
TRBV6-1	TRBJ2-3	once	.	CASSEAATSIYTQYF	TGTGCCAGCAGTGAAGCGGCGACTAGTATATATACGCAGTATTTT
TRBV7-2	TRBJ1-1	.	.	CASSLLGRDTEAFF	TGTGCCAGCAGCTTACTAGGGCGGGATACTGAAGCTTTCTTT
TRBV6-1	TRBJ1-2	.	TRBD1	CASRSGTDLDGYTF	TGTGCCAGCAGATCCGGGACAGACCTAGATGGCTACACCTTC
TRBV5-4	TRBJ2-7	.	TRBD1	CASSLIGTGFNEQYF	TGTGCCAGCAGCTTGATCGGGACAGGGTTCAACGAGCAGTACTTC
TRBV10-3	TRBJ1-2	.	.	CAISPNGGAGYGYTF	TGTGCCATCAGCCCAAACGGGGGCGCGGGCTATGGCTACACCTTC
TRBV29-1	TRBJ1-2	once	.	CSVELASGYGYTF	TGCAGCGTTGAACTCGCCTCGGGCTATGGCTACACCTTC
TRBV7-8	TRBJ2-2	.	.	CASSSSDDTGELFF	TGTGCCAGCAGCTCTAGCGATGATACCGGGGAGCTGTTTTTT
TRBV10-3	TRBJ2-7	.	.	CAIKTGAGSSYEQYF	TGTGCCATCAAAACGGGGGCGGGAAGCTCCTACGAGCAGTACTTC
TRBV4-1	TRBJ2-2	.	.	CASSPLRSGELFF	TGCGCCAGCAGCCCACTACGGTCCGGGGAGCTGTTTTTT
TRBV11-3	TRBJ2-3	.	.	CASSLDMGRENTQYF	TGTGCCAGCAGCTTAGATATGGGCAGGGAGAATACGCAGTATTTT
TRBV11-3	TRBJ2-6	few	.	CASRSSGANVLTF	TGTGCCAGCAGATCGTCGGGGGCCAACGTCCTGACTTTC
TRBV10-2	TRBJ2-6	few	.	CASSVVITSRANVLTF	TGCGCCAGCAGTGTTGTCATCACTAGTCGGGCCAACGTCCTGACTTTC
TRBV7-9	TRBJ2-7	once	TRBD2	CASSSTQGKTSGNFYEQYF	TGTGCCAGCAGCTCCACCCAGGGCAAAACTAGCGGGAATTTCTACGAGCAGTACTTC
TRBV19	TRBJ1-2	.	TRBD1	CASSLGGTGYGYTF	TGTGCCAGTAGCCTGGGAGGGACAGGCTATGGCTACACCTTC
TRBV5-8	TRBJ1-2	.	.	CASSSTAETNYGYTF	TGTGCCAGCAGCTCGACCGCGGAGACAAACTATGGCTACACCTTC
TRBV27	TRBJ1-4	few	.	CASSLIAGSYEKLFF	TGTGCCAGCAGTTTAATCGCAGGGTCTTATGAAAAACTGTTTTTT
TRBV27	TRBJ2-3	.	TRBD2	CASGARETSGRWTDTQYF	TGTGCCAGCGGGGCCCGGGAAACAAGCGGGAGGTGGACAGATACGCAGTATTTT
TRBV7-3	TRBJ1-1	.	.	CASNLLPNTEAFF	TGTGCCAGCAACCTCCTTCCGAACACTGAAGCTTTCTTT
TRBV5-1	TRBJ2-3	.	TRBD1	CASSTDPDRGLTDTQYF	TGCGCCAGCAGCACGGACCCTGACAGGGGCCTAACAGATACGCAGTATTTT
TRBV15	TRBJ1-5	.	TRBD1	CATSTAGGRQPQHF	TGTGCCACCAGCACGGCAGGGGGCCGGCAGCCCCAGCATTTT
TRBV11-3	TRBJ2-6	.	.	CASSFRGSGANVLTF	TGTGCCAGCAGCTTCCGTGGGTCTGGGGCCAACGTCCTGACTTTC
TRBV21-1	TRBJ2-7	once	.	CASHTRGGYEQYF	TGTGCCAGCCACACGCGGGGGGGGTACGAGCAGTACTTC
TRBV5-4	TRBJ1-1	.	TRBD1	CASSLPTGLYTEAFF	TGTGCCAGCAGCTTACCGACAGGGTTGTACACTGAAGCTTTCTTT
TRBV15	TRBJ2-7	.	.	CATSRDWYDYEQYF	TGTGCCACCAGCAGAGATTGGTACGACTACGAGCAGTACTTC
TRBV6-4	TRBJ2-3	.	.	CASSDGGLGTDTQYF	TGTGCCAGCAGTGACGGGGGGCTAGGCACAGATACGCAGTATTTT
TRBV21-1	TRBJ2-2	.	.	CASSPRDRGRPGELFF	TGTGCCAGCAGCCCCCGGGACAGGGGGAGACCCGGGGAGCTGTTTTTT
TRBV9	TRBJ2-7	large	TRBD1	CASSARTGGEQYF	TGTGCCAGCAGCGCCCGGACAGGGGGCGAGCAGTACTTC
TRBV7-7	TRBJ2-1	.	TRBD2	CASSLEGLAGGNNEQFF	TGTGCCAGCAGCTTAGAGGGACTAGCGGGGGGGAACAATGAGCAGTTCTTC
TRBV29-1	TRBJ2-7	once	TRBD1	CSVVGGTGFIQQYF	TGCAGCGTTGTAGGTGGGACAGGTTTCATCCAGCAGTACTTC
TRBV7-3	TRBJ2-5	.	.	CASSLTGSQETQYF	TGTGCCAGCAGCTTAACGGGCAGTCAAGAGACCCAGTACTTC
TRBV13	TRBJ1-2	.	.	CASSLYSHWGDYGYTF	TGTGCCAGCAGCCTATATTCCCATTGGGGGGACTATGGCTACACCTTC
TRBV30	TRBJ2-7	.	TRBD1	CAWSDRGTYEQYF	TGTGCCTGGAGCGACAGGGGGACCTACGAGCAGTACTTC
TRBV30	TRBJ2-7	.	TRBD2	CAWRASGGKYEQYF	TGTGCCTGGAGGGCTAGCGGAGGAAAATACGAGCAGTACTTC